This T cell receptor (beta chain) was obtained from a study of molecular identifiers for immune sequencing clone quantification. Study-level points and caveats: Jurkat TCR RNA spiked in from one cell reportedly remained identifiable amid one million naive cells.

A remark on this clonotype: Its antigen remains unidentified.

Naive CD8 T cells were sorted as CD8+CD4-CCR7+CD45RA+. One entry per CDR3 protein, called by TCRdb with MiXCR from the PCR reads. This table has approximately 500,000 distinct CDR3 sequences, about 25% appearing once. This clonotype originated in a human donor in good health. Some libraries in this study had Jurkat cell RNA spiked in. Sample: naive CD8+ T cells from blood, with Jurkat cell RNA spiked in. Subset defined: FACS-sorted CD8+CD4-CCR7+CD45RA+ naive T cells.

The CDR3 region is CASSQDLGGSNQPQHF. The CDR3 nucleotides read TGCGCCAGCAGCCAAGATCTGGGGGGCTCCAATCAGCCCCAGCATTTT. The rearrangement joins TRBV4-3 to TRBJ1-5; tentatively, D is TRBD1 (6 bases). The CDR3 has 16 residues. V gave up 0 bases and J gave up 3 bases, with 12 bases separating them. Germline assignment: CDR1 LGHNA and CDR2 YSLEER.